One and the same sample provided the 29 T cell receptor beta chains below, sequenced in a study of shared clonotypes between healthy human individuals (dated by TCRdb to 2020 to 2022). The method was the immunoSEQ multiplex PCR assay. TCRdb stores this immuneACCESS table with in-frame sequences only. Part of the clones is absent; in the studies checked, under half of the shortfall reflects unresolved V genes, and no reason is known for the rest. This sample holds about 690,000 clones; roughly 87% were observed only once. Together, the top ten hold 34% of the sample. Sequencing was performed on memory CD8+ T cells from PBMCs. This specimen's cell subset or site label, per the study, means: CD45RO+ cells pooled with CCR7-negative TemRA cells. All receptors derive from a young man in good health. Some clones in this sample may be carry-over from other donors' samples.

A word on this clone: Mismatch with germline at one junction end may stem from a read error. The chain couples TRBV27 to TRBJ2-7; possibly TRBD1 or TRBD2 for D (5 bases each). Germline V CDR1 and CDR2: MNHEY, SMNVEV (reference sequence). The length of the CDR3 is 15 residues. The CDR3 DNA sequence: TGTGCCAGCAACCCCCGGGACCGTTCCTCCCACGAGCAGTACTTC. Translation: CASNPRDRSSHEQYF.

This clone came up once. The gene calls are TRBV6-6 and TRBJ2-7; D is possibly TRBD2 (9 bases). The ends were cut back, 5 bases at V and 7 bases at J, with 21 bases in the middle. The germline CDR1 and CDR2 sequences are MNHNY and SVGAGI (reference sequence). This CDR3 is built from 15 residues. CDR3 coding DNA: TGTGCCAGCAGTCCGCTAGCGGGACAGGCGAGTGAGCAGTACTTC. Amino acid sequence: CASSPLAGQASEQYF.

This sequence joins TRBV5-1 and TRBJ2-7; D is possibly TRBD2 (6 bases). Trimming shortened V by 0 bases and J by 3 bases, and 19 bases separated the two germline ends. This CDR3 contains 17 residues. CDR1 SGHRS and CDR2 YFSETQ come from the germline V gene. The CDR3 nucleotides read TGCGCCAGCAGCTTGGGGGAGGCTCCCTCTAGGTTCTACGAGCAGTACTTC. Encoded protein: CASSLGEAPSRFYEQYF.

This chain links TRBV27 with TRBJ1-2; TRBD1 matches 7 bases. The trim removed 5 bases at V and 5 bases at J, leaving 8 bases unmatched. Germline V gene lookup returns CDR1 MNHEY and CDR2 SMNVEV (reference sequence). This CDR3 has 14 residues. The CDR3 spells CASSRTLRGYGYTF. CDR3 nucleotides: TGTGCCAGCAGTCGGACTCTCAGGGGGTATGGCTACACCTTC.

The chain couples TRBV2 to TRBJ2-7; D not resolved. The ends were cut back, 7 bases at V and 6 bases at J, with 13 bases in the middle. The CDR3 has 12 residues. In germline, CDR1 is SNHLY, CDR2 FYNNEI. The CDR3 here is CASTKGTSEQYF. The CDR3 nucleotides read TGTGCCAGCACGAAGGGAACCTCCGAGCAGTACTTC.

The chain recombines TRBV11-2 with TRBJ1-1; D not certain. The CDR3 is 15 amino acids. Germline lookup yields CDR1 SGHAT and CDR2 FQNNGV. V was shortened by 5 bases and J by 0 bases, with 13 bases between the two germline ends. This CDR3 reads CASSPNVGMNTEAFF. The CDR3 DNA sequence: TGTGCCAGCAGCCCAAACGTCGGCATGAACACTGAAGCTTTCTTT.

The CDR3 nucleotides read TGTGCCAGTACCCTAGACCGGGACGACTACAATGAGCAGTTCTTC. Translated, it gives CASTLDRDDYNEQFF. The chain combines TRBV19 with TRBJ2-1; D is perhaps TRBD1 or TRBD2 (5 bases each). CDR3 length equals 15 residues. Trimming removed 7 bases at V and 3 bases at J, with 16 bases between. CDR1 and CDR2 from the germline V gene are LNHDA and SQIVND (reference sequence).

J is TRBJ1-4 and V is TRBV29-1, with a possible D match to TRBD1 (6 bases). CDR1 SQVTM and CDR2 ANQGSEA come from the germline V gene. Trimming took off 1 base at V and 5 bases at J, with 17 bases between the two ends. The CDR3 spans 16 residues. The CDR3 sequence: CSVEADDRPLNEKLFF. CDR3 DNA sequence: TGCAGCGTTGAAGCCGATGACAGGCCACTAAATGAAAAACTGTTTTTT.

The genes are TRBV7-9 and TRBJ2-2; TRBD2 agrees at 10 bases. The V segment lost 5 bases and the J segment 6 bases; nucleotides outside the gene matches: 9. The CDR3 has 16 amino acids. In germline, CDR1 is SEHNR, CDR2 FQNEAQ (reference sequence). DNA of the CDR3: TGTGCCAGCAGCCACCTACTAGCGGGACTCTCCGGGGAGCTGTTTTTT. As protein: CASSHLLAGLSGELFF.

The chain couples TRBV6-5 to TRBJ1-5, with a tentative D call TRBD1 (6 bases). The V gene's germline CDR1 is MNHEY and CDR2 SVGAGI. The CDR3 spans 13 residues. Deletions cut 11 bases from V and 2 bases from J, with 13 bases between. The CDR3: CAAGGQGNQPQHF. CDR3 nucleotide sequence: TGTGCCGCCGGGGGGCAAGGCAATCAGCCCCAGCATTTT.

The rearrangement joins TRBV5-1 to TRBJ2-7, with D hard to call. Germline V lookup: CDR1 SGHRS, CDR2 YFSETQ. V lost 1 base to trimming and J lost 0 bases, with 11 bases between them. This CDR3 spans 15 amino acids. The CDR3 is CASSLQTLSSYEQYF. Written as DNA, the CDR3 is TGCGCCAGCAGCTTGCAAACACTAAGCTCCTACGAGCAGTACTTC.

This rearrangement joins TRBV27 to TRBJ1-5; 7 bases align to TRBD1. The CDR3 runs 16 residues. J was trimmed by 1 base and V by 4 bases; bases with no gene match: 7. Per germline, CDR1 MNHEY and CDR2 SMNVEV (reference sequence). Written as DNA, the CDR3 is TGTGCCAGCAGTTCCGACTACAGGGGAAGCAATCAGCCCCAGCATTTT. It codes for CASSSDYRGSNQPQHF.

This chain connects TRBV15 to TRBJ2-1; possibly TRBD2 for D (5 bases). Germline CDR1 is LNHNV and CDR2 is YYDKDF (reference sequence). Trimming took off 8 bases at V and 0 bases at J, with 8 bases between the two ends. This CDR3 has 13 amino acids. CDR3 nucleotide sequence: TGTGCCACCGAGAGGGCCTCCTACAATGAGCAGTTCTTC. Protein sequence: CATERASYNEQFF.

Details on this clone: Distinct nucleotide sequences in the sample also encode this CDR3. The CDR3 reads CASSLTGAETQYF. CDR3 DNA: TGTGCCAGCAGCTTGACGGGGGCGGAGACCCAGTACTTC. The chain is built from TRBV27 and TRBJ2-5, with D tentatively TRBD1 or TRBD2 (6 bases each). This CDR3 spans 13 amino acids. Per germline, CDR1 MNHEY and CDR2 SMNVEV (reference sequence). Trimming cost V 6 bases and J 5 bases, with 13 bases left between them.

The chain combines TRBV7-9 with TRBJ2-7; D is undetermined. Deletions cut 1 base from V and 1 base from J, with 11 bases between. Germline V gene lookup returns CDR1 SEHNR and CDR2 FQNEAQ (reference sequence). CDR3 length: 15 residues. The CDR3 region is CASSLGFLGSYEQYF. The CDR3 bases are TGTGCCAGCAGCTTAGGGTTCCTAGGTTCCTACGAGCAGTACTTC.

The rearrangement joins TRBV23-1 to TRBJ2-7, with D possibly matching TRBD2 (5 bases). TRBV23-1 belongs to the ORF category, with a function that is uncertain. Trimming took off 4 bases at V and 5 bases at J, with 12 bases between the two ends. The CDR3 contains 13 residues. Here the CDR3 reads CASSPEGTDEQYF. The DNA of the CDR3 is TGCGCCAGCAGTCCCGAGGGTACGGACGAGCAGTACTTC.

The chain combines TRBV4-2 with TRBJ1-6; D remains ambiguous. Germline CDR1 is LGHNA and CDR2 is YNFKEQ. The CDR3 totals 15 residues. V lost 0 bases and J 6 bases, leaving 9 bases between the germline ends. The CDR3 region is CASSQEFRVNSPLHF. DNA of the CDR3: TGTGCCAGCAGCCAAGAATTCAGAGTTAATTCACCCCTCCACTTT.

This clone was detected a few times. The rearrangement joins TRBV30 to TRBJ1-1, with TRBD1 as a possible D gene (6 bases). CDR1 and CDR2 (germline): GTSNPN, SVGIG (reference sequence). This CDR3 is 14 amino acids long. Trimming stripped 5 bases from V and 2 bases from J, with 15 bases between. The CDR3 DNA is TGTGCCTGGGAGATAGGGGGGATTAACACTGAAGCTTTCTTT. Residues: CAWEIGGINTEAFF. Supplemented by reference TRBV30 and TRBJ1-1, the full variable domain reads SQTIHQWPATLVQPVGSPLSLECTVEGTSNPNLYWYRQAAGRGLQLLFYSVGIGQISSEVPQNLSASRPQDRQFILSSKKLLLSDSGFYLCAWEIGGINTEAFFGQGTRLTVV.

The CDR3 sequence: CASRHRDRNPGEQYF. DNA of the CDR3: TGTGCCAGCAGGCACCGGGACAGGAACCCAGGGGAGCAGTACTTC. V is TRBV5-6 and J is TRBJ2-7; 8 bases match TRBD1. This CDR3 has 15 residues. Looked up from germline, CDR1 is SGHDT and CDR2 is YYEEEE. Trimming took 5 bases from V and 7 from J; bases not matched to a gene: 14.

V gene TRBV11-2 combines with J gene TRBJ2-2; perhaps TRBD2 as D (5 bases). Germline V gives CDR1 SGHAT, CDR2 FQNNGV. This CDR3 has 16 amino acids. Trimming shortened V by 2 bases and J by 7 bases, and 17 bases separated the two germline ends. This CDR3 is CASSLPGLLSFGELFF. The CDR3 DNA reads TGTGCCAGCAGCTTACCAGGACTCCTGTCTTTCGGGGAGCTGTTTTTT. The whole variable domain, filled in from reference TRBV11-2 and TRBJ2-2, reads EAGVAQSPRYKIIEKRQSVAFWCNPISGHATLYWYQQILGQGPKLLIQFQNNGVVDDSQLPKDRFSAERLKGVDSTLKIQPAKLEDSAVYLCASSLPGLLSFGELFFGEGSRLTVL.

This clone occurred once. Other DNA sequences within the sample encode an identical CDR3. In nucleotides, the CDR3 is TGTGCCAGCAGTTTCAGCGGGTCCTACGAGCAGTACTTC. It translates to CASSFSGSYEQYF. This chain links TRBV28 with TRBJ2-7; TRBD2 might be the D (6 bases). The germline V gene has CDR1 MDHEN and CDR2 SYDVKM. V was trimmed by 3 bases and J by 1 base, leaving 7 bases between them. CDR3 length: 13 amino acids.

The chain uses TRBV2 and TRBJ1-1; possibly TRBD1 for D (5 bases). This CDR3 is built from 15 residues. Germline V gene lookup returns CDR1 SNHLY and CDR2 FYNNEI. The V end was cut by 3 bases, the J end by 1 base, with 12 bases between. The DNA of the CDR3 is TGTGCCAGCAGTGATAATGGGGCTGCGAACACTGAAGCTTTCTTT. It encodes CASSDNGAANTEAFF. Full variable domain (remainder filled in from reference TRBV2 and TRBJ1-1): EPEVTQTPSHQVTQMGQEVILRCVPISNHLYFYWYRQILGQKVEFLVSFYNNEISEKSEIFDDQFSVERPDGSNFTLKIRSTKLEDSAMYFCASSDNGAANTEAFFGQGTRLTVV.

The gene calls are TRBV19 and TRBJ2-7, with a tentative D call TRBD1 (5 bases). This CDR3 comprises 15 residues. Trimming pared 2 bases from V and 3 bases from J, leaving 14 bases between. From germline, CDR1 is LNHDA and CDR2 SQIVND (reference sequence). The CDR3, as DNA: TGTGCCAGTAGTATACGTCCAGCAGGGAACTACGAGCAGTACTTC. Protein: CASSIRPAGNYEQYF.

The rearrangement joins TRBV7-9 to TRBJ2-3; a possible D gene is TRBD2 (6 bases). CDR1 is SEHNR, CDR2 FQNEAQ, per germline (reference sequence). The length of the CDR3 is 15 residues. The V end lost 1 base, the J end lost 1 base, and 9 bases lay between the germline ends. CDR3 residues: CASSLGGLGTDTQYF. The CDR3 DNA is TGTGCCAGCAGCTTAGGGGGACTTGGCACAGATACGCAGTATTTT.

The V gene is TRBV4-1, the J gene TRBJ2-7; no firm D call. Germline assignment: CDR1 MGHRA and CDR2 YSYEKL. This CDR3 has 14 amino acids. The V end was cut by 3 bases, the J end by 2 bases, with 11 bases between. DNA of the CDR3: TGCGCCAGCAGCCATCGCGACTCGACCTACGAGCAGTACTTC. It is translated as CASSHRDSTYEQYF.

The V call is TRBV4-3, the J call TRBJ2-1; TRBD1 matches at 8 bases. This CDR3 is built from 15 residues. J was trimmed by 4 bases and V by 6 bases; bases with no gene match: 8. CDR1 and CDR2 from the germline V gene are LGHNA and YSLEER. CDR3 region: CASRDRDGGYNEQFF. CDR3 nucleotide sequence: TGCGCCAGCAGGGACAGGGATGGGGGATACAATGAGCAGTTCTTC.

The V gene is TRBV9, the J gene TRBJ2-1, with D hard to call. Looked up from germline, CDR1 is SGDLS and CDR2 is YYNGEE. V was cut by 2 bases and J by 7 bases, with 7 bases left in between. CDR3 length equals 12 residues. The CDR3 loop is CASSVFGNEQFF. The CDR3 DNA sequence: TGTGCCAGCAGCGTTTTCGGGAATGAGCAGTTCTTC.

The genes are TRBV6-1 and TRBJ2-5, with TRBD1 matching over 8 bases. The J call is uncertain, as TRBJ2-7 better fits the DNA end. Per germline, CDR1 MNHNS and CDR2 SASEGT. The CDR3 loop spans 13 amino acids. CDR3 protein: CASTGTGLYEQYF. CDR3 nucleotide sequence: TGTGCCAGCACCGGGACAGGACTGTACGAGCAGTACTTC.

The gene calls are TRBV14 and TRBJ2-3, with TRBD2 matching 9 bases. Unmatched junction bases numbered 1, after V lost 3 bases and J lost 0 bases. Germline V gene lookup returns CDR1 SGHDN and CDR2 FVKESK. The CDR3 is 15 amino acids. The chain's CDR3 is CASSHLAGSTDTQYF. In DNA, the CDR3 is TGTGCCAGCAGCCACCTAGCGGGAAGCACAGATACGCAGTATTTT.